Listed here are 28 T cell receptor beta chains from one sample, sequenced in a study of blood T cell repertoires in COVID-19. Produced via immunoSEQ multiplex PCR; TCRdb's table is partial and in-frame only. The table includes approximately 91,000 clones, 70% to 90% detected once. The sample was peripheral blood. Receptors were obtained from a man between 65 and 80 years old with acute or convalescent COVID-19.

The genes are TRBV27 and TRBJ1-2; 10 bases map to TRBD1. CDR1 is MNHEY and CDR2 is SMNVEV in the germline V gene (reference sequence). V shed 6 bases and J 3 bases; nucleotides not matched to a gene: 7. The CDR3 spans 15 residues. CDR3 residues: CASRFRTGGDYGYTF. The DNA of the CDR3 is TGTGCCAGCAGATTTCGGACAGGGGGGGACTATGGCTACACCTTC.

The chain links TRBV11-2 to TRBJ2-3; unclear D gene. Trimming took 4 bases from V and 6 from J, leaving 11 bases between them. The CDR3 is 13 residues long. Per the germline V gene, CDR1 is SGHAT and CDR2 is FQNNGV. The CDR3 reads CASSSNAMDTQYF. Written as DNA, the CDR3 is TGTGCCAGCAGCTCCAACGCGATGGATACGCAGTATTTT.

The DNA for the CDR3 is TGTGCCAGCAGCCAAGTCGCGGGGGGCTTGGGCGGGGAGCTGTTTTTT. Translation gives CASSQVAGGLGGELFF. J is TRBJ2-2 and V is TRBV3-1 (or the pseudogene TRBV3-2); 8 nucleotides align to TRBD2. The germline gives CDR1 LGHDT, CDR2 YNNKEL (reference sequence). The CDR3 length is 16 residues. The V segment lost 1 base and the J segment 7 bases; nucleotides outside the gene matches: 8.

This clone was counted between two and nine times. The chain joins TRBV3-1 (or the pseudogene TRBV3-2) to TRBJ1-2, with 12 bases fitting TRBD1. The V gene end was trimmed by 4 bases and the J gene end by 6 bases; junction bases not matched to a gene: 9. The CDR3 runs 16 residues. Germline V gene lookup returns CDR1 LGHDT and CDR2 YNNKEL (reference sequence). CDR3 loop: CASSRNPGQGANGYTF. The CDR3 nucleotides are TGTGCCAGCAGCCGGAATCCGGGACAGGGGGCGAATGGCTACACCTTC.

The chain uses TRBV11-2 and TRBJ2-4; weak D call: TRBD2 (5 bases). The CDR3 loop spans 17 amino acids. V lost 0 bases and J 3 bases, leaving 15 bases between the germline ends. Germline V gene sequence: CDR1 SGHAT, CDR2 FQNNGV. In nucleotides, the CDR3 is TGTGCCAGCAGCTTAGATGCTAGGCAGGCGGGCAAAAACATTCAGTACTTC. Amino acids: CASSLDARQAGKNIQYF.

This clone was seen only once. The V call is TRBV6-5, the J call TRBJ1-5, with TRBD1 matching 8 bases. Trimming cost V 8 bases and J 7 bases; bases outside gene matches: 13. Germline CDR1 MNHEY, CDR2 SVGAGI. The CDR3 extends over 15 amino acids. CDR3 DNA sequence: TGTGCCAGCCACTCGGGACAGGCAGGACGGCAGCCCCAGCATTTT. It encodes CASHSGQAGRQPQHF.

This sequence joins TRBV4-1 and TRBJ1-5, with D hard to call. This CDR3 region has 15 residues. Germline V lookup: CDR1 MGHRA, CDR2 YSYEKL. The V end was cut by 0 bases, the J end by 8 bases, with 14 bases between. In nucleotides, the CDR3 is TGCGCCAGCAGCCAAGATGGGAGTCCGCTGAAGCCCCAGCATTTT. Residues: CASSQDGSPLKPQHF.

The chain is built from TRBV9 and TRBJ1-5; 10 nucleotides match TRBD1. CDR1 and CDR2 from the germline V gene are SGDLS and YYNGEE. Trimming at V came to 2 bases and at J to 5 bases, leaving 4 bases not matched to a gene. This CDR3 has 15 residues. CDR3 nucleotide sequence: TGTGCCAGCAGCGTCACCGGGACAGGGGATCAGCCCCAGCATTTT. Translating gives CASSVTGTGDQPQHF.

V usage is TRBV29-1 and J usage is TRBJ2-7, with D possibly being TRBD1 (5 bases). The germline V gene encodes CDR1 SQVTM and CDR2 ANQGSEA. The length of the CDR3 is 12 residues. The ends were cut back, 6 bases at V and 2 bases at J, with 11 bases in the middle. The CDR3: CSVQGNAYEQYF. The CDR3 DNA follows: TGCAGCGTCCAGGGAAACGCCTACGAGCAGTACTTC.

J is TRBJ2-1 and V is TRBV19; 14 bases line up with TRBD2. The CDR3 consists of 15 residues. From germline, CDR1 is LNHDA and CDR2 SQIVND (reference sequence). Losses at the gene ends were 8 bases for V and 7 bases for J; bases not matched to a gene: 7. DNA of the CDR3: TGTGCCAGTTCGACTAGCGGGGGGGATTTTAATGAGCAGTTCTTC. Residues: CASSTSGGDFNEQFF. The complete variable domain, with remaining parts taken from reference TRBV19 and TRBJ2-1, reads DGGITQSPKYLFRKEGQNVTLSCEQNLNHDAMYWYRQDPGQGLRLIYYSQIVNDFQKGDIAEGYSVSREKKESFPLTVTSAQKNPTAFYLCASSTSGGDFNEQFFGPGTRLTVL.

This chain uses TRBV2 with TRBJ2-7, with 7 bases lining up with TRBD1. With 6 bases clipped from V and 9 bases from J, the junction kept 8 bases outside the gene matches. Looked up from germline, CDR1 is SNHLY and CDR2 is FYNNEI. The CDR3 extends over 12 amino acids. The CDR3: CASRGSGQVQYV. The CDR3 DNA reads TGTGCCAGCAGGGGATCCGGACAGGTGCAGTACGTC.

The chain is built from TRBV6-5 and TRBJ1-5; D remains ambiguous. Looked up from germline, CDR1 is MNHEY and CDR2 is SVGAGI. The CDR3 sequence is 14 residues long. V was clipped by 7 bases and J by 3 bases, with 13 bases between them. In nucleotides, the CDR3 is TGTGCCAGCAAAAGACCGGGGTTCAATCAGCCCCAGCATTTT. Translated, it gives CASKRPGFNQPQHF.

This clone is a singleton in its sample. The rearrangement uses TRBV28 and TRBJ1-5; 8 nucleotides agree with TRBD1. Looked up from germline, CDR1 is MDHEN and CDR2 is SYDVKM. The length of the CDR3 is 15 residues. With V trimmed by 6 bases and J by 5 bases, 9 bases remained unmatched. The CDR3 region is CASRTGTGRDQPQHF. The CDR3 DNA reads as TGTGCCAGCAGAACCGGGACAGGACGCGATCAGCCCCAGCATTTT.

This sequence joins TRBV6-5 and TRBJ2-3; TRBD2 agrees at 8 bases. V trimming: 5 bases; J trimming: 8 bases; junction bases outside the gene matches: 6. This CDR3 has 13 amino acids. Germline V gene data show CDR1 as MNHEY and CDR2 as SVGAGI. The CDR3 spells CASSISGDSTQYF. The CDR3 DNA sequence: TGTGCCAGCAGTATTAGCGGGGATAGTACGCAGTATTTT.

The genes are TRBV19 and TRBJ1-5; possible D gene TRBD1, 5 bases. CDR3 length equals 14 residues. Germline loops: CDR1 LNHDA, CDR2 SQIVND (reference sequence). V lost 5 bases, J lost 4 bases, and 12 bases lay in between. The CDR3 sequence: CASSEGVGNQPQHF. The CDR3 DNA reads TGTGCCAGTAGTGAAGGGGTTGGAAATCAGCCCCAGCATTTT.

The chain combines TRBV6-5 with TRBJ1-2; 8 bases agree with TRBD1. CDR1 and CDR2 (germline): MNHEY, SVGAGI. J gave up 5 bases and V 5 bases, and 7 bases lay outside the gene matches. The CDR3 contains 14 residues. Here the CDR3 DNA reads TGTGCCAGCAGTCCAGGGGGCGCGGAATATGGCTACACCTTC. It yields the protein CASSPGGAEYGYTF.

This clone appeared a single time. Additional DNA sequences in this sample encode the identical CDR3. The rearrangement uses TRBV5-1 and TRBJ2-5, with 8 bases lining up with TRBD1. The germline gives CDR1 SGHRS, CDR2 YFSETQ. J gave up 4 bases and V 0 bases, and 5 bases lay outside the gene matches. CDR3 length: 15 amino acids. In DNA form, the CDR3 reads TGCGCCAGCAGCTTGGGTCAGGGGGCGGGAGAGACCCAGTACTTC. Residues: CASSLGQGAGETQYF.

The chain links TRBV30 to TRBJ2-3; TRBD2 matches 8 bases. Germline V gene data show CDR1 as GTSNPN and CDR2 as SVGIG (reference sequence). The CDR3 totals 14 residues. J was trimmed by 6 bases and V by 0 bases; bases with no gene match: 5. The CDR3: CAWSVHSGVDTQYF. CDR3 nucleotide sequence: TGTGCCTGGAGTGTACATAGCGGGGTGGATACGCAGTATTTT.

The chain links TRBV7-9 to TRBJ2-1; D may be TRBD1 (5 bases). This CDR3 region has 14 residues. CDR1 SEHNR and CDR2 FQNEAQ come from the germline V gene (reference sequence). Trimming pared 0 bases from V and 6 bases from J, leaving 9 bases between. The CDR3 sequence is CASSLAGVGNEQFF. The CDR3 bases are TGTGCCAGCAGCTTAGCAGGGGTGGGCAATGAGCAGTTCTTC.

This sequence joins TRBV10-3 and TRBJ2-7; D is ambiguous. Germline V CDR1 and CDR2: ENHRY, SYGVKD. The V end was cut by 2 bases, the J end by 2 bases, with 7 bases between. This CDR3 is built from 13 residues. The CDR3 reads CAISETPAYEQYF. For the CDR3, the DNA is TGTGCCATCAGTGAGACACCAGCCTACGAGCAGTACTTC.

The gene calls are TRBV10-2 and TRBJ2-3; 10 bases map to TRBD1. V lost 4 bases to trimming and J lost 7 bases; unmatched junction nucleotides: 2. The CDR3 is 13 amino acids. The germline gives CDR1 WSHSY, CDR2 SAAADI. CDR3 bases: TGCGCCAGCAGTGGGACAGGGGGATATACGCAGTATTTT. Encoded protein: CASSGTGGYTQYF.

The rearrangement uses TRBV6-1 and TRBJ1-1, with TRBD1 matching over 7 bases. Germline-derived CDR1 and CDR2 are MNHNS and SASEGT. The length of the CDR3 is 14 residues. After removal of 3 bases from V and 10 bases from J, the junction contained 11 bases not matched to a gene. The CDR3 loop reads CASSDGLTGARAFF. CDR3 coding DNA: TGTGCCAGCAGTGACGGTTTAACAGGGGCGAGAGCTTTCTTT.

This chain joins TRBV28 and TRBJ1-3; 9 bases align to TRBD1. J gave up 4 bases and V 0 bases, and 1 base lay outside the gene matches. The V gene's germline CDR1 is MDHEN and CDR2 SYDVKM. The CDR3 is 15 residues long. The CDR3 DNA follows: TGTGCCAGCAGTTTATGGGACAGGGGAGGAAACACCATATATTTT. Translating it yields CASSLWDRGGNTIYF.

The J gene is TRBJ1-2, the V gene TRBV19; TRBD1 might be the D (6 bases). Germline CDR1 LNHDA, CDR2 SQIVND (reference sequence). The CDR3 sequence is 12 residues long. V was clipped by 4 bases and J by 6 bases, with 9 bases between them. The CDR3 is CASSTTGNGYTF. DNA for the CDR3: TGTGCCAGTAGTACCACAGGGAATGGCTACACCTTC. The whole variable domain, filled in from reference TRBV19 and TRBJ1-2, reads DGGITQSPKYLFRKEGQNVTLSCEQNLNHDAMYWYRQDPGQGLRLIYYSQIVNDFQKGDIAEGYSVSREKKESFPLTVTSAQKNPTAFYLCASSTTGNGYTFGSGTRLTVV.

V gene TRBV12-3 or TRBV12-4 combines with J gene TRBJ1-5; D uncertain. The CDR3 has 13 residues. With 0 bases removed from V and 11 bases from J, the gap between germline ends came to 11 bases. CDR3 DNA sequence: TGTGCCAGCAGTTTAGCGCCGGAGTCTGCCCAGCATTTT. The encoded protein is CASSLAPESAQHF.

The J gene is TRBJ1-4, the V gene TRBV7-2, with a tentative D call TRBD1 (5 bases). Germline CDR1 SGHTA, CDR2 FQGNSA. The V and J ends lost 5 bases and 7 bases respectively, with 17 bases between them. The CDR3 consists of 15 residues. CDR3 bases: TGTGCCAGCAGCGCCTTGGACCTCGGGGGTGAAAAACTGTTTTTT. It yields the protein CASSALDLGGEKLFF.

This clone was seen more than once but under ten times. The V gene is TRBV5-1, the J gene TRBJ1-2; a weak D match, TRBD1 (6 bases). The germline V gene encodes CDR1 SGHRS and CDR2 YFSETQ. CDR3 length equals 13 residues. Deletions cut 4 bases from V and 2 bases from J, with 9 bases between. The CDR3 DNA reads as TGCGCCAGCAGCCGGGACATAAACTATGGCTACACCTTC. Encoded protein: CASSRDINYGYTF.

J is TRBJ2-7 and V is TRBV5-6; TRBD1 might be the D (6 bases). The CDR3 sequence is 15 residues long. Looked up from germline, CDR1 is SGHDT and CDR2 is YYEEEE. Deletions cut 0 bases from V and 2 bases from J, with 12 bases between. The CDR3 nucleotides are TGTGCCAGCAGCTTGGTGCAGGGGATTCCCTACGAGCAGTACTTC. This translates into CASSLVQGIPYEQYF.